The clone carrying this T cell receptor beta chain has just a few counts. As yet, its antigen is unknown. This record comes from a study of cytomegalovirus exposure and HLA in healthy donors. Findings and limits, study-wide: An assumption of roughly uniform sequencing depth across donors underlay the presence/absence analyses. Solely CMV serostatus was available to characterize immune exposure. There were several of the most significant clusters that appeared linked to common viral pathogens in a later analysis. Sequencing likely produced, as an artifact, a cluster of highly shared sequence variants.

V lost 6 bases and J lost 7; bases outside the gene matches: 9. CDR1 MNHEY and CDR2 SMNVEV come from the germline V gene (reference sequence). The CDR3 runs 15 residues. Both 60 Vbeta primers and 13 Jbeta primers went into the PCR. Profiled with immunoSEQ multiplex PCR; TCRdb holds only in-frame clones, not every one. Counted here are 90,000 to 110,000 clones, roughly 15% occurring once; the ten biggest clones make up over 0.8%. The J gene is TRBJ1-4, the V gene TRBV27; TRBD1 matches 9 bases. Sequencing was carried out using PBMCs. The origin of this receptor is a female donor in good health and CMV-seronegative. The CDR3 DNA sequence: TGTGCCAGCAGGTTAAGGACAGGGGCGGGTGAAAAACTGTTTTTT. Its translation is CASRLRTGAGEKLFF.